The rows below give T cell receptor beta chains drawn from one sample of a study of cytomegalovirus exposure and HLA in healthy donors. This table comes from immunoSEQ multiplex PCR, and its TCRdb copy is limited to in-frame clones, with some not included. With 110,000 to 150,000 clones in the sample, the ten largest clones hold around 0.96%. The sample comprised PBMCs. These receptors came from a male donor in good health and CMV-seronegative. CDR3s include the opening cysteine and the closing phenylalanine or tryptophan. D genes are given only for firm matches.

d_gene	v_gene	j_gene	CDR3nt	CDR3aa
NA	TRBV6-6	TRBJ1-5	TGTGCCAGCAGGGGGGGGCGAGGCGAAAGCAATCAGCCCCAGCATTTT	CASRGGRGESNQPQHF
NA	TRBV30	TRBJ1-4	TGTGCCTGCTTATCCAGGGAAAAACTGTTTTTT	CACLSREKLFF
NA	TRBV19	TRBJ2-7	TGTGCCAGTAGTGTGGTGATTCGGGGCGAGCAGTACTTC	CASSVVIRGEQYF
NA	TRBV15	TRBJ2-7	TGTGCCACCAGCAGAGATAGTCAGGGCCGGGAGCAGTACTTC	CATSRDSQGREQYF
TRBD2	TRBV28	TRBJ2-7	TGTGCCAGCGGGGGGACTAGCTCCTACGAGCAGTACTTC	CASGGTSSYEQYF
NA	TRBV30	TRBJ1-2	TGTGCCTGCCCAACTAACTATGGCTACACCTTC	CACPTNYGYTF
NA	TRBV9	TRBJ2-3	TGTGCCAGCAGCTGGAACAGGGAAAGTACAGATACGCAGTATTTT	CASSWNRESTDTQYF
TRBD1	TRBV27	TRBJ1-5	TGTGCCAGCAGTAAATGGACAGGACCCTCATCTAGCAATCAGCCCCAGCATTTT	CASSKWTGPSSSNQPQHF
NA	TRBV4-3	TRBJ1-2	TGCGCCAGCAGCCAAGACGGAGGGCTCTATGGCTACACCTTC	CASSQDGGLYGYTF
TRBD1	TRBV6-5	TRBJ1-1	TGTGCCAGCAGTTTGGACAGGGTTAACACTGAAGCTTTCTTT	CASSLDRVNTEAFF
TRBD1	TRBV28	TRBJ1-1	TGTGCCAGTTCCCTCACAGGGGCTGAAGCTTTCTTT	CASSLTGAEAFF
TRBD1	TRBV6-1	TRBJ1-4	TGTGCCAGCAGTGGAACAGGACAGGGAAATGAAAAACTGTTTTTT	CASSGTGQGNEKLFF
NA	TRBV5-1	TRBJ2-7	TGCGCCAGCAGCGGGGGTAGCGGCGAGCAGTACTTC	CASSGGSGEQYF
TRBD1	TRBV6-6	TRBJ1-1	TGTGCCAGCAGTCCGGCGGGACAGATAGGCACTGAAGCTTTCTTT	CASSPAGQIGTEAFF
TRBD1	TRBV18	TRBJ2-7	TGTGCCAGCTCACCCATGGGACAGTTGTTTTCCTACGAGCAGTACTTC	CASSPMGQLFSYEQYF
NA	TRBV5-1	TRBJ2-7	TGCGCCAGCAGCTTCGGTGGGCCTTTCTACGAGCAGTACTTC	CASSFGGPFYEQYF
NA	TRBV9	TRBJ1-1	TGTGCCAGCAGCGGTGGAGCGGGGGGTTGGACTGAAGCTTTCTTT	CASSGGAGGWTEAFF
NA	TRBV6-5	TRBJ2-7	TGTGCCAGCAGATCTTCACAGGGAGACGAGCAGTACTTC	CASRSSQGDEQYF
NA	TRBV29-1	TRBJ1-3	TGCAGCGTTGACGTAAGCGCGGGAGCCTCTGGAAACACCATATATTTT	CSVDVSAGASGNTIYF
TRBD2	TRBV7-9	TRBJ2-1	TGTGCCAGCAGCTGGACCGGGACTAGCTCGTCCTACAATGAGCAGTTCTTC	CASSWTGTSSSYNEQFF
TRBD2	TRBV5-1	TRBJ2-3	TGCGCCAGCAGCCACTCGACTAGCAGCACAGATACGCAGTATTTT	CASSHSTSSTDTQYF
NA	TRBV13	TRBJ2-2	TGTGCCAGCAGCTTAGGTGCTAGCAACACCGGGGAGCTGTTTTTT	CASSLGASNTGELFF
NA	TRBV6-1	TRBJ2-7	TGTGCTAGTAGATGGCGGCCTTCCTACGAGCAGTACTTC	CASRWRPSYEQYF
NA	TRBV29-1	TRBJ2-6	TGCAGTGCCCGCGGGAAGCCTGGGGCCAACGTCCTGACTTTC	CSARGKPGANVLTF
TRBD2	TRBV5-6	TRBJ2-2	TGTGCCAGCAGCTTGGTAGCGGGAGTCGGCACCGGGGAGCTGTTTTTT	CASSLVAGVGTGELFF
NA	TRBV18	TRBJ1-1	TGTGCCAGCACAATTGACAGGAACACTGAAGCTTTCTTT	CASTIDRNTEAFF